These 13 T cell receptor beta chains share one sample of origin, sequenced in a study of cytomegalovirus exposure and HLA in healthy donors. Primers: 60 Vbeta forward and 13 Jbeta reverse. Sequencing was performed with immunoSEQ multiplex PCR; in TCRdb, only in-frame clones are kept and a portion is missing. The sample has some 170,000 clones, around 80% seen once. The sample consisted of PBMCs. All receptors derive from an older woman in good health and CMV-seropositive.

This clone occurred a few times. The rearrangement joins TRBV11-1 to TRBJ2-7, with 12 bases aligning to TRBD2. Trimming removed 5 bases from V and 0 bases from J; junction bases left unmatched: 11. This CDR3 spans 18 amino acids. CDR1 and CDR2 from the germline V gene are SGHAT and FQDESV (reference sequence). The DNA for the CDR3 is TGTGCCAGCAGCCCTGCCGCACTAGCGGGGGGCCTCTCCTACGAGCAGTACTTC. Encoded protein: CASSPAALAGGLSYEQYF.

The V gene is TRBV2, the J gene TRBJ2-1; TRBD2 matches 12 bases. Germline values: CDR1 SNHLY, CDR2 FYNNEI. The CDR3 runs to 15 residues. The J segment lost 5 bases and the V segment lost 5 bases, leaving 4 bases of the junction unmatched. The CDR3 nucleotides are TGTGCCAGCAGTTCGAGACTAGCGGGAGACAATGAGCAGTTCTTC. Translated, it gives CASSSRLAGDNEQFF.

This chain uses TRBV15 with TRBJ2-7; a weak D match, TRBD1 (5 bases). Looked up from germline, CDR1 is LNHNV and CDR2 is YYDKDF (reference sequence). This CDR3 has 13 residues. Trimming pared 3 bases from V and 3 bases from J, leaving 9 bases between. The CDR3 spells CATSSRQSYEQYF. CDR3 sequence (DNA): TGTGCCACCAGCAGCCGACAGAGCTACGAGCAGTACTTC. Using reference TRBV15 and TRBJ2-7 for the parts outside the CDR3, the full variable domain is DAMVIQNPRYQVTQFGKPVTLSCSQTLNHNVMYWYQQKSSQAPKLLFHYYDKDFNNEADTPDNFQSRRPNTSFCFLDIRSPGLGDTAMYLCATSSRQSYEQYFGPGTRLTVT.

The chain combines TRBV9 with TRBJ1-1; 7 bases match TRBD1. After removal of 2 bases from V and 0 bases from J, the junction contained 4 bases not matched to a gene. This CDR3 region has 15 residues. Germline CDR1 and CDR2: SGDLS and YYNGEE. The CDR3 nucleotides read TGTGCCAGCAGCGTCACAGGGGACATGAACACTGAAGCTTTCTTT. Encoded protein: CASSVTGDMNTEAFF.

The chain has TRBV6-4 and TRBJ2-3; D call uncertain. The CDR3 contains 14 residues. V shed 6 bases and J shed 0 bases, with 10 bases lying between them. Germline CDR1 reads MRHNA; CDR2 reads SNTAGT. CDR3 loop: CASRVEYSTDTQYF. CDR3 coding DNA: TGTGCCAGCAGGGTTGAGTATAGCACAGATACGCAGTATTTT.

The CDR3 sequence: CSGENQETQYF. The CDR3 bases are TGCAGCGGGGAGAACCAAGAGACCCAGTACTTC. The J gene is TRBJ2-5, the V gene TRBV29-1, with TRBD2 as a possible D gene (5 bases). From germline, CDR1 is SQVTM and CDR2 ANQGSEA. Deletions cut 7 bases from V and 0 bases from J, with 6 bases between. The CDR3 covers 11 residues.

This chain connects TRBV6-5 to TRBJ1-6, with a weak D call TRBD1 (5 bases). CDR1 and CDR2 (germline): MNHEY, SVGAGI. V was clipped by 4 bases and J by 4 bases, with 14 bases between them. This CDR3 is built from 16 residues. CDR3 nucleotides: TGTGCCAGCAGTTTATTGACAGCCTCTTATAATTCACCCCTCCACTTT. This gives the protein CASSLLTASYNSPLHF.

J is TRBJ2-6 and V is TRBV9, with 9 bases matching TRBD1. Germline trimming cut 3 bases from V and 0 bases from J; bases unmatched to any gene: 7. Germline CDR1 SGDLS, CDR2 YYNGEE. CDR3 size: 18 residues. Here the CDR3 reads CASSARGTGPSGANVLTF. The CDR3 DNA is TGTGCCAGCAGCGCGCGCGGGACAGGGCCCTCTGGGGCCAACGTCCTGACTTTC.

In this sample, this clone turned up once. The V and J genes are TRBV27 and TRBJ2-1; TRBD1 aligns across 8 bases. Germline CDR1 MNHEY, CDR2 SMNVEV (reference sequence). This CDR3 contains 15 residues. The junction had 11 bases not matched to a gene; V was cut back by 5 bases and J by 8 bases. The CDR3 coding sequence is TGTGCCAGCAGTCCAGGACAGGGAGTTAAGCATGAGCAGTTCTTC. Encoded protein: CASSPGQGVKHEQFF.

This clone was picked up a small number of times. This rearrangement joins TRBV28 to TRBJ1-1, with TRBD1 identical over 7 bases. Looked up from germline, CDR1 is MDHEN and CDR2 is SYDVKM. J lost 5 bases, V lost 5 bases, and 11 bases had no gene match. The CDR3 is made up of 15 amino acids. CDR3: CASSTEGAGRTEAFF. For the CDR3, the DNA is TGTGCCAGCAGTACCGAGGGGGCGGGGAGAACTGAAGCTTTCTTT.

The V call is TRBV4-2, the J call TRBJ2-7; weak D call: TRBD2 (6 bases). V was clipped by 3 bases and J by 2 bases, with 8 bases between them. There are 13 residues in the CDR3. Germline assignment: CDR1 LGHNA and CDR2 YNFKEQ. CDR3 coding DNA: TGTGCCAGCAGCCAGGCGGGGACCTACGAGCAGTACTTC. This gives the protein CASSQAGTYEQYF.

The V and J genes are TRBV11-2 and TRBJ2-3, with TRBD2 matching 10 bases. Losses at the gene ends were 1 base for V and 2 bases for J; bases not matched to a gene: 6. This CDR3 has 17 amino acids. Germline values: CDR1 SGHAT, CDR2 FQNNGV. The CDR3 DNA follows: TGTGCCAGCAGCTTAGGTAAACTAGCGGGATACACAGATACGCAGTATTTT. It specifies CASSLGKLAGYTDTQYF.

This clone was detected a few times. This rearrangement joins TRBV7-6 to TRBJ1-2; 7 nucleotides align to TRBD1. The CDR3 extends over 13 amino acids. CDR1 and CDR2 from the germline V gene are SGHVS and FNYEAQ. J gave up 1 base and V 5 bases, and 1 base lay outside the gene matches. The CDR3 protein is CASSRDSNYGYTF. In DNA form, the CDR3 reads TGTGCCAGCAGCAGGGACAGTAACTATGGCTACACCTTC.